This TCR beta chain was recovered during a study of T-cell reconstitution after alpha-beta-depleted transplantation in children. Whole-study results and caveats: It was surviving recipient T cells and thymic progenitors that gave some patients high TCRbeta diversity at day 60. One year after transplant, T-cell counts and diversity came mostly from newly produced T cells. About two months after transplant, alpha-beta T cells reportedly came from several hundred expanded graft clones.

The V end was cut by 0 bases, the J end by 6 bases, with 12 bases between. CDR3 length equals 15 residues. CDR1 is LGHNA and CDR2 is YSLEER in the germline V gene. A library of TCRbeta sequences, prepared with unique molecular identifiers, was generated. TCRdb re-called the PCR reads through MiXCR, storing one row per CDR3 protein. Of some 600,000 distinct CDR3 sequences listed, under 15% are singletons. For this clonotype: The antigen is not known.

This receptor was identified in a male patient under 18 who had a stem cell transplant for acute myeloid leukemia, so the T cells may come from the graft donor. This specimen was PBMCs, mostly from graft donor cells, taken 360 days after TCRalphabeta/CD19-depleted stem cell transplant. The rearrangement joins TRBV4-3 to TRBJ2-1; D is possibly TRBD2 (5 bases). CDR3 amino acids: CASSQEGDGINEQFF. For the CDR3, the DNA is TGCGCCAGCAGCCAAGAGGGCGACGGGATCAATGAGCAGTTCTTC.